Listed below are T cell receptor beta chains from one sample, sequenced in a study of shared clonotypes between healthy human individuals. Measured with immunoSEQ multiplex PCR; TCRdb has only the in-frame clones, and not every one. Among millions of clones listed, roughly 95% were seen once. The source material was naive CD8+ T cells sorted from blood. All receptors come from a young man in good health. Both conserved end residues are part of each CDR3. D genes are given only for firm matches. Expanded clones get a size class; other rows say once, few or many, or leave the size out.

cdr3_nt: TGTGCCAGCACCCTTAGCGGAAACACAGATACGCAGTATTTT; cdr3_aa: CASTLSGNTDTQYF; d_call: -; v_call: TRBV28; j_call: TRBJ2-3; clone_size: -
cdr3_nt: TGTGCCAGCAGCTTAGCTTCAGGGTCGGCAGATACGCAGTATTTT; cdr3_aa: CASSLASGSADTQYF; d_call: -; v_call: TRBV7-9; j_call: TRBJ2-3; clone_size: -
cdr3_nt: TGTGCCACTACACTAGCGAACCAAGAGACCCAGTACTTC; cdr3_aa: CATTLANQETQYF; d_call: TRBD2; v_call: TRBV2; j_call: TRBJ2-5; clone_size: -
cdr3_nt: TGTGCCAGCAGTCAATTACAGGGGGTCGAGCAGTACTTC; cdr3_aa: CASSQLQGVEQYF; d_call: TRBD1; v_call: TRBV6-1; j_call: TRBJ2-7; clone_size: -
cdr3_nt: TGTGCCAGCAGAGACCCCCCCGGGACAGGGGGCGTTTTCGACACCGGGGAGCTGTTTTTT; cdr3_aa: CASRDPPGTGGVFDTGELFF; d_call: TRBD1; v_call: TRBV2; j_call: TRBJ2-2; clone_size: -
cdr3_nt: TGCGCCAGCAGCCTTTTAGCGGGAAGCTACGAGCAGTACTTC; cdr3_aa: CASSLLAGSYEQYF; d_call: TRBD2; v_call: TRBV4-1; j_call: TRBJ2-7; clone_size: -
cdr3_nt: TGCGCCAGCAGTGCGACAGGGACGGGTGAAAAACTGTTTTTT; cdr3_aa: CASSATGTGEKLFF; d_call: TRBD1; v_call: TRBV10-2; j_call: TRBJ1-4; clone_size: -
cdr3_nt: TGTGCCAGCAGTGAGTGGAGCTCCTACGAGCAGTACTTC; cdr3_aa: CASSEWSSYEQYF; d_call: -; v_call: TRBV2; j_call: TRBJ2-7; clone_size: -
cdr3_nt: TGTGCCAGCAGCGGAGGGACTAGCGGGAAGTACGAGCAGTACTTC; cdr3_aa: CASSGGTSGKYEQYF; d_call: TRBD2; v_call: TRBV9; j_call: TRBJ2-7; clone_size: once
cdr3_nt: TGTGCCAGCAGTTTTAATGGGGAGCTGTTTTTT; cdr3_aa: CASSFNGELFF; d_call: -; v_call: TRBV6-6; j_call: TRBJ2-2; clone_size: -
cdr3_nt: TGTGCCAGCCACCGCGGCACCGGGGAGCTGTTTTTT; cdr3_aa: CASHRGTGELFF; d_call: -; v_call: TRBV5-4; j_call: TRBJ2-2; clone_size: -
cdr3_nt: TGTGCCAGCAGTTACTCGACGGGGACGTATGGCTACACCTTC; cdr3_aa: CASSYSTGTYGYTF; d_call: -; v_call: TRBV6-6; j_call: TRBJ1-2; clone_size: -
cdr3_nt: TGTGCCAGCAGTGATGGACAGGGGGCCGATGGCTACACCTTC; cdr3_aa: CASSDGQGADGYTF; d_call: TRBD1; v_call: TRBV6-1; j_call: TRBJ1-2; clone_size: -
cdr3_nt: TGTGCCAGCAGTTCCCTGCCCGGAGACGGGAACACCATATATTTT; cdr3_aa: CASSSLPGDGNTIYF; d_call: -; v_call: TRBV6-5; j_call: TRBJ1-3; clone_size: -
cdr3_nt: TGCAGCGTTGAGAAGGGCATGAACACTGAAGCTTTCTTT; cdr3_aa: CSVEKGMNTEAFF; d_call: -; v_call: TRBV29-1; j_call: TRBJ1-1; clone_size: -
cdr3_nt: TGTGCCAGCAGTCTACTACTCGGCACAGATACGCAGTATTTT; cdr3_aa: CASSLLLGTDTQYF; d_call: -; v_call: TRBV28; j_call: TRBJ2-3; clone_size: -
cdr3_nt: TGTGCCAGCAGCGACAGCGGGATTCAAGAGACCCAGTACTTC; cdr3_aa: CASSDSGIQETQYF; d_call: TRBD2; v_call: TRBV5-4; j_call: TRBJ2-5; clone_size: -
cdr3_nt: TGTGCCAGCAGTTCGGTATCCAGCGGGGAGCTGTTTTTT; cdr3_aa: CASSSVSSGELFF; d_call: -; v_call: TRBV6-5; j_call: TRBJ2-2; clone_size: -
cdr3_nt: TGTGCCTGGAGTGTACTTAGCGGAAGCACAGATACGCAGTATTTT; cdr3_aa: CAWSVLSGSTDTQYF; d_call: -; v_call: TRBV30; j_call: TRBJ2-3; clone_size: -
cdr3_nt: TGTGCCATCAGTGAGTCGAGGGACAGTCCCTACGAGCAGTACTTC; cdr3_aa: CAISESRDSPYEQYF; d_call: TRBD1; v_call: TRBV10-3; j_call: TRBJ2-7; clone_size: -
cdr3_nt: TGTGCCAGCAGTTTCTTGGGGACTACTAGCACAGATACGCAGTATTTT; cdr3_aa: CASSFLGTTSTDTQYF; d_call: TRBD2; v_call: TRBV27; j_call: TRBJ2-3; clone_size: -
cdr3_nt: TGCGCCAGCAGCTCGGGAACAGTTACCACCGGGGAGCTGTTTTTT; cdr3_aa: CASSSGTVTTGELFF; d_call: -; v_call: TRBV5-1; j_call: TRBJ2-2; clone_size: -
cdr3_nt: TGTGCCACCAGCAGTGCTATCTTGGACTACGAGCAGTACTTC; cdr3_aa: CATSSAILDYEQYF; d_call: -; v_call: TRBV15; j_call: TRBJ2-7; clone_size: -